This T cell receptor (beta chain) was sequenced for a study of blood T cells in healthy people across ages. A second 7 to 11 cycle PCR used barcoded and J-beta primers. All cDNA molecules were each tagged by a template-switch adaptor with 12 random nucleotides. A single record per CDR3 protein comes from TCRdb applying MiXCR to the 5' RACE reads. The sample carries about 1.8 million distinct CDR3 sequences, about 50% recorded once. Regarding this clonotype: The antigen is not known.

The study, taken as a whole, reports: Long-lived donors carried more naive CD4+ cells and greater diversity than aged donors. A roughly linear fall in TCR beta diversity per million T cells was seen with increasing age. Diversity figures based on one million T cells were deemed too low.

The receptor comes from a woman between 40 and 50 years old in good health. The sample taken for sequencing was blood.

CDR3 sequence: CASTATGNQPQHF. The CDR3 DNA is TGTGCCAGCACTGCTACAGGGAACCAGCCCCAGCATTTT. The chain combines TRBV2 with TRBJ1-5; TRBD1 might be the D (6 bases). Germline V gene lookup returns CDR1 SNHLY and CDR2 FYNNEI. This CDR3 region has 13 residues. Trimming left V 7 bases short and J 7 bases short, with 14 bases between.